This T cell receptor (beta chain) was sequenced in a study of molecular identifiers for immune sequencing clone quantification. Study-wide background: The replicate experiment used RNA from about 21,000 or 97,000 naive CD8 cells. This RNA was split into five aliquots, and four of them were sequenced. Study results and limitations: Identical TCR molecules sharing a barcode could underestimate highly expanded clone sizes.

This clonotype was detected ten times or more. Its antigen remains unidentified. Bulk TCR libraries were made with methods that had been previously described and with listed TCR primers. TCRdb re-called the PCR reads through MiXCR, storing one row per CDR3 protein. The sample contains about 640,000 distinct CDR3 sequences, around 20% of which appear only once. The V gene lost 4 bases and the J gene lost 6 bases, with 11 bases spanning the gap. Germline CDR1 and CDR2: SGHVS and FNYEAQ. This CDR3 has 13 amino acids. The clonotype comes from a human donor in good health. Some libraries in this study had Jurkat cell RNA spiked in. The chain couples TRBV7-6 to TRBJ2-3; D may be TRBD2 (5 bases). The specimen sequenced was naive CD8+ T cells from blood, with Jurkat cell RNA spiked in. As for subset: FACS-sorted CD8+CD4-CCR7+CD45RA+ naive T cells. CDR3 in amino acids: CASSYRGGDTQYF. DNA of the CDR3: TGTGCCAGCAGCTATAGAGGCGGGGATACGCAGTATTTT.